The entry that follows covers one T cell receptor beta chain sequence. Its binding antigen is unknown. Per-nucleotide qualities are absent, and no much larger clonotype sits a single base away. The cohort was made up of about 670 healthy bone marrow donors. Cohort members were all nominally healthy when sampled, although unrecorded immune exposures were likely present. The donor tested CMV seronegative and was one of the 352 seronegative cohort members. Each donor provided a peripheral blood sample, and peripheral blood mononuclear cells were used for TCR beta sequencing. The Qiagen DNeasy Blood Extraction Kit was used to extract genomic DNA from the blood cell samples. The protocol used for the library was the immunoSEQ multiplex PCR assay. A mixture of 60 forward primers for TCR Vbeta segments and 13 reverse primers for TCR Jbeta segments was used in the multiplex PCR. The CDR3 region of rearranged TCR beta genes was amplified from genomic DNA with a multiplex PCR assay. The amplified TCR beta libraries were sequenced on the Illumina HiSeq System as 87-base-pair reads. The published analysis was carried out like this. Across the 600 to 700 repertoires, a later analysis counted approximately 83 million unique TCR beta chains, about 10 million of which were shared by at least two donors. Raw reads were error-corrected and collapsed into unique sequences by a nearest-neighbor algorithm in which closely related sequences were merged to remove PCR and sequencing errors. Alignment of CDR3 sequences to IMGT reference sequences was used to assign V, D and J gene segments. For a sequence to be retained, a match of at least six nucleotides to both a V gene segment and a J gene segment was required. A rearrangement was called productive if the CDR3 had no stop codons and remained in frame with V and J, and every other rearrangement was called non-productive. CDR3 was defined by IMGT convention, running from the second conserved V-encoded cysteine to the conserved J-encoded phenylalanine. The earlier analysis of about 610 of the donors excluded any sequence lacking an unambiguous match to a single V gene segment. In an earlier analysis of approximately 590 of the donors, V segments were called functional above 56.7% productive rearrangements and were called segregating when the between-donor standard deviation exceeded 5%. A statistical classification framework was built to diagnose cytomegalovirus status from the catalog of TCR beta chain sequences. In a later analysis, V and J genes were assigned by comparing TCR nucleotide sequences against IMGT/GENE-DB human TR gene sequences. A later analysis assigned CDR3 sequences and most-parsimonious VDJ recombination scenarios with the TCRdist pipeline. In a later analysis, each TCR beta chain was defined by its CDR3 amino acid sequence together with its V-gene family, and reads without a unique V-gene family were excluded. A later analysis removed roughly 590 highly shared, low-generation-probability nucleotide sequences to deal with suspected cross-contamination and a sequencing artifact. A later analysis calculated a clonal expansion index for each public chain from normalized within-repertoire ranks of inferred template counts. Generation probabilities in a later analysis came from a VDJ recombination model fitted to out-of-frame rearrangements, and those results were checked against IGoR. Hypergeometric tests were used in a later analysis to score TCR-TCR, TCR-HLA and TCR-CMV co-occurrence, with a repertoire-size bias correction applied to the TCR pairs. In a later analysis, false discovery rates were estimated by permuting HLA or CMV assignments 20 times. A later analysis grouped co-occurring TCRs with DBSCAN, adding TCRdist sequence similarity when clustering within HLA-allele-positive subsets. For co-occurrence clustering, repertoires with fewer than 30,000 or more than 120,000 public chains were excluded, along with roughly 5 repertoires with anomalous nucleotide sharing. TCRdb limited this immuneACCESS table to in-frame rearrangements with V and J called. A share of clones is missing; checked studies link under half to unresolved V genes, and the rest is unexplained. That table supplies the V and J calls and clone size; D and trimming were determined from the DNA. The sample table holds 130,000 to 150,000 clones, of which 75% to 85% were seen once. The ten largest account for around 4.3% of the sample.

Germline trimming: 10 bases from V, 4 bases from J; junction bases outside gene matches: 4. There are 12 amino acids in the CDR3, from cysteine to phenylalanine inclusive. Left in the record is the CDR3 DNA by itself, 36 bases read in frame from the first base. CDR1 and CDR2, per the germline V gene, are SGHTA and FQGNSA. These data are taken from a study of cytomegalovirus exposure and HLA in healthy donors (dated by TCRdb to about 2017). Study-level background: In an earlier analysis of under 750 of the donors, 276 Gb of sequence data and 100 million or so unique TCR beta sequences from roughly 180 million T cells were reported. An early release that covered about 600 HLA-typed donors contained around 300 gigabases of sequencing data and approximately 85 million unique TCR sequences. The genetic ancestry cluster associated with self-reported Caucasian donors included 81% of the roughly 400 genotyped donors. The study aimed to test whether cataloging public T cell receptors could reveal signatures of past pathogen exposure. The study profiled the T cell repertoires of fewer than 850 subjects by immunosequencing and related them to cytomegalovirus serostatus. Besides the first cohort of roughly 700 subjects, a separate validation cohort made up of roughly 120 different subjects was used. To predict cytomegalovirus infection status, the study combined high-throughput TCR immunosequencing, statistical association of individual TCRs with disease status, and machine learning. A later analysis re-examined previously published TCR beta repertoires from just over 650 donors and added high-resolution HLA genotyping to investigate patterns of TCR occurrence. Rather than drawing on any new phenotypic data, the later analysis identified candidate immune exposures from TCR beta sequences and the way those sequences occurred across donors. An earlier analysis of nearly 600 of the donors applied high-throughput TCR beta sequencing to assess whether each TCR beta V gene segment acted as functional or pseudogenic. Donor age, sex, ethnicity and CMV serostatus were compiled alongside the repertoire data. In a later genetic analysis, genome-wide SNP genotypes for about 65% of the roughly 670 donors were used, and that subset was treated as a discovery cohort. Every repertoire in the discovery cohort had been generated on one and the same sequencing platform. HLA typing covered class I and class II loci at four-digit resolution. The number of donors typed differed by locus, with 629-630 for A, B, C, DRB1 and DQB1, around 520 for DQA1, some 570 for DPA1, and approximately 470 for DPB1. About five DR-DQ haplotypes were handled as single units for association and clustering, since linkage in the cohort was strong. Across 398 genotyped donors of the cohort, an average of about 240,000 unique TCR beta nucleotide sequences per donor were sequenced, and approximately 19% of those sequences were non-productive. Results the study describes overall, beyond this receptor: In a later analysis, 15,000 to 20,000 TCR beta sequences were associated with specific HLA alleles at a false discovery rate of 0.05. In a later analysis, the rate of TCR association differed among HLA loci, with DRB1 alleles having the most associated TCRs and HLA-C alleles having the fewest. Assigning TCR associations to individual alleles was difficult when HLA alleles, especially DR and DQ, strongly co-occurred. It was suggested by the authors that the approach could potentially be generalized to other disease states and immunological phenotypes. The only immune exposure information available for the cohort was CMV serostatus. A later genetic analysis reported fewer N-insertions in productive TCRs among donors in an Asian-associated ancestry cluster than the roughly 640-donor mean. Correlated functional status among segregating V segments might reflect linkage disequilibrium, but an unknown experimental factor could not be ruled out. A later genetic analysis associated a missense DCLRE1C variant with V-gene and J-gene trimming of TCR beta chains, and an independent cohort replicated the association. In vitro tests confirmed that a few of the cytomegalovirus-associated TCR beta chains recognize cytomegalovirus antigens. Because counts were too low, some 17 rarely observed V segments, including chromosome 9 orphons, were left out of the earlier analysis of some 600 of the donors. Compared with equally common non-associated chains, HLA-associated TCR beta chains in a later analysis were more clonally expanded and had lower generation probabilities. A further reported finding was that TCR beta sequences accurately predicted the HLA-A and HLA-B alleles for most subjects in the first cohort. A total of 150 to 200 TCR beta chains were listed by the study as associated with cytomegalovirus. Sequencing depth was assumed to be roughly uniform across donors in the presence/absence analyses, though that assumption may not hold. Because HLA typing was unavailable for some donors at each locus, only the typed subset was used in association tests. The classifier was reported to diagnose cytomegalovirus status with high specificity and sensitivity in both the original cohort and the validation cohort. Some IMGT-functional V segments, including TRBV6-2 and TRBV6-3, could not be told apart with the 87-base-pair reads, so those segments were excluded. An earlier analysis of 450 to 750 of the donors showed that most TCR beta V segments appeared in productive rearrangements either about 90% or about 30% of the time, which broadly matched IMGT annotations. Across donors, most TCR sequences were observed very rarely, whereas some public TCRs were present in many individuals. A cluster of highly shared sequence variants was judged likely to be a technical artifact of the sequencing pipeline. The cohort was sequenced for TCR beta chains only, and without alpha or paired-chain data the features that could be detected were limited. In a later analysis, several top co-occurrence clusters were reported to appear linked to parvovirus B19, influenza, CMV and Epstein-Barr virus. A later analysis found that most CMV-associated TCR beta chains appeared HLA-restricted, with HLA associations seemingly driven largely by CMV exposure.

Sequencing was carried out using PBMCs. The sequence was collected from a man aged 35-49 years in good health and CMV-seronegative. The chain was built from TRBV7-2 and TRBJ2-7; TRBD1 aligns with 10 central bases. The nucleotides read TGTGCCATCGGGACAGGGGTGTACGAGCAGTACTTC. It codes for CAIGTGVYEQYF. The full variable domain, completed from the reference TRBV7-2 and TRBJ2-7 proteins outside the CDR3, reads GAGVSQSPSNKVTEKGKDVELRCDPISGHTALYWYRQSLGQGLEFLIYFQGNSAPDKSGLPSDRFSAERTGGSVSTLTIQRTQQEDSAVYLCAIGTGVYEQYFGPGTRLTVT.